The 10 T cell receptor beta chains below all came from one sample that was sequenced in a study of spatial heterogeneity in lung cancer. TCRdb re-called the 5' RACE reads with MiXCR, one entry per CDR3 protein. The sample has about 70,000 distinct CDR3 sequences; 8% to 9.5% are singletons. Time point given: blood at routine non-recurrence follow-up after resection. Sequencing was performed on PBMCs, taken at follow-up. The receptors were gathered from a female donor with early-stage non-small cell lung cancer.

This clonotype was recorded many times. This chain joins TRBV7-9 and TRBJ2-1, with TRBD2 matching over 12 bases. V was pared by 0 bases and J by 6 bases, with 9 bases of the junction left unmatched. Germline assignment: CDR1 SEHNR and CDR2 FQNEAQ (reference sequence). The CDR3 totals 18 residues. The CDR3 region has the DNA TGTGCCAGCAGCTTAGCACTAGCGGGAGGATACCATACCAATGAGCAGTTCTTC. The encoded protein is CASSLALAGGYHTNEQFF.

The sample holds a few counts of this clonotype. This chain joins TRBV7-3 and TRBJ2-2; D gene uncertain. The CDR3 has 12 amino acids. Trimming cost V 4 bases and J 7 bases, with 7 bases left between them. The germline CDR1 and CDR2 sequences are SGHTA and FQGTGA. The CDR3 DNA follows: TGTGCCAGCAGCTCCTCCGGCGGGGAGCTGTTTTTT. The encoded protein is CASSSSGGELFF.

This clonotype showed up many times. J is TRBJ2-1 and V is TRBV18, with TRBD1 identical over 8 bases. After removal of 2 bases from V and 1 base from J, the junction contained 1 base not matched to a gene. The CDR3 extends over 15 amino acids. From germline, CDR1 is KGHSH and CDR2 LQKENI. The CDR3, as DNA: TGTGCCAGCTCACCAGACAGGGGTTCCTACAATGAGCAGTTCTTC. The encoded protein is CASSPDRGSYNEQFF.

The chain links TRBV7-2 to TRBJ1-2; D is unresolved. CDR1 and CDR2 (germline): SGHTA, FQGNSA. The CDR3 runs to 14 residues. The ends were cut back, 1 base at V and 4 bases at J, with 10 bases in the middle. CDR3 bases: TGTGCCAGCAGCTTAGGCCCGACGTCCTATGGCTACACCTTC. Translating gives CASSLGPTSYGYTF.

Only a few counts were recorded for this clonotype. The V gene is TRBV19, the J gene TRBJ1-1; D gene ambiguous. Trimming cost V 3 bases and J 7 bases, with 9 bases left between them. Germline CDR1 LNHDA, CDR2 SQIVND (reference sequence). This CDR3 comprises 12 residues. The CDR3 loop reads CASSIYGYEAFF. CDR3 nucleotides: TGTGCCAGTAGTATTTATGGATATGAAGCTTTCTTT.

This clonotype appeared many times. The chain links TRBV7-9 to TRBJ1-5, with a weak D call TRBD1 (6 bases). The CDR3 is 13 amino acids. Germline-derived CDR1 and CDR2 are SEHNR and FQNEAQ (reference sequence). Trimming pared 7 bases from V and 7 bases from J, leaving 14 bases between. The CDR3 protein is CASTPAGDQPQHF. The CDR3 coding sequence is TGTGCCAGCACCCCGGCAGGGGACCAGCCCCAGCATTTT.

This clonotype was seen a few times. The chain uses TRBV2 and TRBJ2-1; TRBD1 matches 8 bases. The V gene end was trimmed by 10 bases and the J gene end by 7 bases; junction bases not matched to a gene: 15. Germline-derived CDR1 and CDR2 are SNHLY and FYNNEI. The CDR3 length is 15 residues. Here the CDR3 DNA reads TGTGCCACGACAGGGGCTACCACGGTCTCGAATGAGCAGTTCTTC. Its translation is CATTGATTVSNEQFF.

As to this clonotype: At one end, the junction sequence differs from germline, possibly due to a read error. The J gene is TRBJ2-7, the V gene TRBV28; TRBD1 matches 11 bases. CDR1 and CDR2 (germline): MDHEN, SYDVKM. This CDR3 has 15 residues. The CDR3 DNA sequence: TGTGCCTGCAGTCCCCCGGGACAGGGGGCCTACGAGCAGTACTTC. Translation: CACSPPGQGAYEQYF.

Turning to this clonotype: A much larger clone lies one base from this, so it may be a read error. The chain combines TRBV5-1 with TRBJ1-6; TRBD1 aligns across 8 bases. The CDR3 length is 15 residues. Germline CDR1 and CDR2: SGHRS and YFSETQ. The CDR3 sequence is CSSSGGQGSGSPLHF. CDR3 coding DNA: TGCTCCAGCAGCGGCGGACAGGGAAGCGGCTCACCCCTCCACTTT.

This clonotype was recorded many times. The rearrangement joins TRBV29-1 to TRBJ1-1; D not certain. V was shortened by 4 bases and J by 1 base, with 10 bases between the two germline ends. The CDR3 is 13 residues long. The germline V gene has CDR1 SQVTM and CDR2 ANQGSEA. DNA of the CDR3: TGCAGCGTTGGATTCGAAAAGAACACTGAAGCTTTCTTT. Protein: CSVGFEKNTEAFF.